One sample yielded the 14 T cell receptor beta chains listed below, sequenced in a study of T cells expressing NK-cell markers. TCRdb reprocessed the 5' RACE reads; each CDR3 protein has one entry and no DNA is given. The listing records about 180,000 distinct CDR3 sequences. Sequencing input: blood T cells: a sorted CD56 or NKG2C T cell subset, CD4+ or CD8+ T cells, or bulk PBMC T cells (not recorded which). These receptors were taken from a man aged 18-70 years in good health.

This sequence joins TRBV6-5 and TRBJ1-1; TCRdb names TRBD1, which stays unverified in the absence of DNA. The germline V gene encodes CDR1 MNHEY and CDR2 SVGAGI. CDR3 length equals 15 residues. CDR3 residues: CASSYEPRGDTEAFF.

V usage is TRBV18 and J usage is TRBJ2-2; TCRdb's D gene call, TRBD1, goes unchecked for lack of DNA. The CDR3 is made up of 18 amino acids. CDR1 is KGHSH, CDR2 LQKENI, per germline. CDR3 sequence: CASSPGQEISANTGELFF. Variable domain in full (rest from reference TRBV18 and TRBJ2-2): NAGVMQNPRHLVRRRGQEARLRCSPMKGHSHVYWYRQLPEEGLKFMVYLQKENIIDESGMPKERFSAEFPKEGPSILRIQQVVRGDSAAYFCASSPGQEISANTGELFFGEGSRLTVL.

The V call is TRBV2, the J call TRBJ1-3; the D call of TRBD1 rests on TCRdb alone, since no DNA is present to check it. This CDR3 has 15 residues. Germline loops: CDR1 SNHLY, CDR2 FYNNEI. The CDR3 is CASSERDSSGNTIYF.

The V and J genes are TRBV29-1 and TRBJ1-2. The CDR3 runs 12 residues. The V gene's germline CDR1 is SQVTM and CDR2 ANQGSEA. CDR3 residues: CSVALGVGGYTF.

This chain links TRBV7-9 with TRBJ2-1; TCRdb proposes TRBD1, but this gene call is untestable without DNA. This CDR3 is built from 15 residues. CDR1 and CDR2 (germline): SEHNR, FQNEAQ (reference sequence). CDR3 residues: CASGESGGVVNEQFF.

The J gene is TRBJ1-2, the V gene TRBV2. The CDR3 contains 16 residues. Germline V CDR1 and CDR2: SNHLY, FYNNEI. This chain's CDR3 is CASSEIRKAGIYGYTF. Together with reference TRBV2 and TRBJ1-2, the CDR3 gives the full variable domain: EPEVTQTPSHQVTQMGQEVILRCVPISNHLYFYWYRQILGQKVEFLVSFYNNEISEKSEIFDDQFSVERPDGSNFTLKIRSTKLEDSAMYFCASSEIRKAGIYGYTFGSGTRLTVV.

The chain combines TRBV12-3 or TRBV12-4 with TRBJ1-2; there is no DNA to check the TCRdb D call of TRBD1. The CDR3 is 15 amino acids. CDR3 region: CASSTNPGQGVGYTF.

This CDR3 reads CASSQASSGGESTDTQYF. The V call is TRBV4-2, the J call TRBJ2-3; TCRdb picks TRBD2, but there is no DNA to check that call. CDR1 is LGHNA, CDR2 YNFKEQ, per germline. The CDR3 is 18 amino acids.

J is TRBJ2-3 and V is TRBV7-2; absent DNA, TCRdb's TRBD1 call cannot be checked. The V gene's germline CDR1 is SGHTA and CDR2 FQGNSA. CDR3 length: 15 residues. The CDR3 region is CASSLGHSYTDTQYF.

V and J are TRBV25-1 and TRBJ2-1; TCRdb proposes TRBD1, but this gene call is untestable without DNA. CDR3 length equals 16 residues. Per germline, CDR1 MGHDK and CDR2 SYGVNS. Here the CDR3 reads CASSLVRGYSYNEQFF.

The chain links TRBV12-3 or TRBV12-4 to TRBJ2-3. This CDR3 is 13 amino acids long. CDR3 sequence reads: CASGLASPDTQYF.

V and J are TRBV6-1 and TRBJ2-2; TCRdb indicates TRBD1, and absent DNA this call remains unverified. Germline V CDR1 and CDR2: MNHNS, SASEGT. CDR3 length: 16 amino acids. CDR3 sequence reads: CASSEWGPLGTGELFF.

The rearrangement uses TRBV28 and TRBJ2-3; TCRdb's D call, TRBD2, is unchecked because there is no DNA. The CDR3 loop spans 14 amino acids. Germline values: CDR1 MDHEN, CDR2 SYDVKM. CDR3 amino acids: CASRPARPTDTQYF.

The V gene is TRBV15, the J gene TRBJ2-3; no DNA is available, so the TRBD2 call from TCRdb remains unchecked. Germline V lookup: CDR1 LNHNV, CDR2 YYDKDF (reference sequence). The CDR3 runs 16 residues. CDR3 sequence: CATSRGLAGGMDTQYF. The variable domain in full, with the rest retrieved from reference TRBV15 and TRBJ2-3, is DAMVIQNPRYQVTQFGKPVTLSCSQTLNHNVMYWYQQKSSQAPKLLFHYYDKDFNNEADTPDNFQSRRPNTSFCFLDIRSPGLGDTAMYLCATSRGLAGGMDTQYFGPGTRLTVL.